These 32 T cell receptor beta chains share one sample of origin, sequenced in a study of CD8+ T cells in alopecia areata. Extraction of RNA preceded its reverse transcription into cDNA, which served as the sequencing template. Clones were sequenced by immunoSEQ multiplex PCR, and TCRdb holds only the in-frame ones, with some missing. The sample shows around 190,000 clones, 55% to 70% of them seen only once. Stated treatment: oral pan-JAK inhibitor, 5-10 mg twice daily. Source: CD4+ T cells sorted from blood, taken at week 4, from a patient treated with tofacitinib. The source is a human donor with alopecia areata.

This chain uses TRBV18 with TRBJ2-5; D remains unclear. The CDR3 loop spans 13 amino acids. V was cut by 3 bases and J by 5 bases, with 10 bases left in between. The germline V gene encodes CDR1 KGHSH and CDR2 LQKENI. The DNA for the CDR3 is TGTGCCAGCTCACCCCCGACCTGGGAGACCCAGTACTTC. Translation: CASSPPTWETQYF.

This chain joins TRBV5-1 and TRBJ2-5; TRBD1 or TRBD2 may be the D gene (5 bases each). The CDR3 has 15 residues. The V gene lost 5 bases and the J gene lost 4 bases, with 18 bases spanning the gap. CDR1 SGHRS and CDR2 YFSETQ come from the germline V gene. CDR3 in DNA: TGCGCCAGCAGTTCCCGGGACCGTCGGCGAGAGACCCAGTACTTC. Its protein product is CASSSRDRRRETQYF.

This chain uses TRBV6-5 with TRBJ1-5; no reliable D call. The V gene lost 5 bases and the J gene lost 6 bases, with 11 bases spanning the gap. This CDR3 spans 13 amino acids. Germline loops: CDR1 MNHEY, CDR2 SVGAGI. The CDR3 sequence: CASSLGSSQPQHF. The CDR3 nucleotides are TGTGCCAGCAGTCTGGGTAGCTCTCAGCCCCAGCATTTT.

The chain recombines TRBV6-6 with TRBJ1-3; tentative D call: TRBD1 (5 bases). Trimming stripped 2 bases from V and 6 bases from J, with 14 bases between. CDR3 length: 15 amino acids. The germline gives CDR1 MNHNY, CDR2 SVGAGI (reference sequence). CDR3 in DNA: TGTGCCAGCAGTTACGGCCGGGGCAGGCTAAACACCATATATTTT. This encodes CASSYGRGRLNTIYF.

The J gene is TRBJ1-2, the V gene TRBV30; D is unresolved. There are 13 residues in the CDR3. Germline-derived CDR1 and CDR2 are GTSNPN and SVGIG (reference sequence). V lost 3 bases, J lost 3 bases, and 11 bases lay in between. CDR3 amino acids: CAWSQGRHYGYTF. In DNA form, the CDR3 reads TGTGCCTGGAGCCAAGGCCGCCACTATGGCTACACCTTC.

V gene TRBV5-1 combines with J gene TRBJ2-5; D may correspond to TRBD1 or TRBD2 (5 bases each). Trimming removed 4 bases from V and 5 bases from J, with 21 bases in between. CDR1 and CDR2 (germline): SGHRS, YFSETQ. The CDR3 has 16 amino acids. The CDR3 nucleotides read TGCGCCAGCAGCATGGGGGAGTTGGCCCCGTGGGAGACCCAGTACTTC. Amino acids: CASSMGELAPWETQYF.

The V call is TRBV29-1, the J call TRBJ2-5; 7 bases are shared with TRBD1. CDR1 is SQVTM, CDR2 ANQGSEA, per germline. The CDR3 totals 11 residues. The V segment lost 7 bases and the J segment 2 bases; nucleotides outside the gene matches: 1. Here the CDR3 DNA reads TGCAGCGCGGACAGGCAAGAGACCCAGTACTTC. Protein sequence: CSADRQETQYF.

This sequence joins TRBV5-6 and TRBJ2-3, with 8 bases fitting TRBD2. This CDR3 region has 16 residues. The trim removed 0 bases at V and 2 bases at J, leaving 5 bases unmatched. CDR1 SGHDT and CDR2 YYEEEE come from the germline V gene. CDR3 amino acids: CASSLEVAGTTDTQYF. Written as DNA, the CDR3 is TGTGCCAGCAGCTTGGAGGTAGCGGGGACCACAGATACGCAGTATTTT.

The chain joins TRBV7-8 to TRBJ2-7; 8 bases line up with TRBD1. The V gene end was trimmed by 7 bases and the J gene end by 5 bases; junction bases not matched to a gene: 10. Germline lookup yields CDR1 SGHVS and CDR2 FQNEAQ. The CDR3 loop spans 14 amino acids. The CDR3 DNA is TGTGCCAGCACCCCCGGACAGGGAAAAAACGAGCAGTACTTC. This gives the protein CASTPGQGKNEQYF.

The chain joins TRBV15 to TRBJ2-5; D might be TRBD1 (6 bases). The CDR3 has 13 residues. Trimming removed 4 bases at V and 5 bases at J, with 11 bases between. Germline assignment: CDR1 LNHNV and CDR2 YYDKDF (reference sequence). CDR3 DNA sequence: TGTGCCACCAGCACCGGGACAATGGAGACCCAGTACTTC. Translating gives CATSTGTMETQYF. Filled out from reference TRBV15 and TRBJ2-5, the complete variable domain reads DAMVIQNPRYQVTQFGKPVTLSCSQTLNHNVMYWYQQKSSQAPKLLFHYYDKDFNNEADTPDNFQSRRPNTSFCFLDIRSPGLGDTAMYLCATSTGTMETQYFGPGTRLLVL.

This clone was seen once. The chain employs TRBV27 and TRBJ2-5; 7 nucleotides align to TRBD2. CDR1 is MNHEY and CDR2 is SMNVEV in the germline V gene (reference sequence). The CDR3 is 14 amino acids. Trimming cost V 8 bases and J 5 bases; bases outside gene matches: 11. CDR3 in amino acids: CASGRGGFGETQYF. For the CDR3, the DNA is TGTGCCAGCGGCCGGGGAGGGTTTGGGGAGACCCAGTACTTC.

V gene TRBV29-1 combines with J gene TRBJ2-3; tentatively, D is TRBD2 (5 bases). The CDR3 loop spans 13 amino acids. V lost 2 bases to trimming and J lost 7 bases, with 13 bases between them. Germline lookup yields CDR1 SQVTM and CDR2 ANQGSEA. CDR3 DNA sequence: TGCAGCGTTGAACCCTCTAGCATCCATACGCAGTATTTT. As protein: CSVEPSSIHTQYF.

This chain links TRBV9 with TRBJ2-2; 8 positions agree with TRBD2. The CDR3 length is 17 residues. Germline CDR1 reads SGDLS; CDR2 reads YYNGEE. The trim removed 1 base at V and 1 base at J, leaving 6 bases unmatched. CDR3 loop: CASSVTGTRMNTGELFF. CDR3 DNA: TGTGCCAGCAGCGTAACGGGGACTAGGATGAACACCGGGGAGCTGTTTTTT.

This clone was observed a few times. J is TRBJ2-2 and V is TRBV29-1; D not certain. There are 14 residues in the CDR3. Trimming removed 1 base at V and 5 bases at J, with 11 bases between. The germline V gene has CDR1 SQVTM and CDR2 ANQGSEA. The CDR3 here is CSVEGTLRTGELFF. CDR3 bases: TGCAGCGTTGAAGGGACCCTACGAACCGGGGAGCTGTTTTTT.

This clone appeared a few times. Written as DNA, the CDR3 is TGCGCCAGCGCCGACGGGGGTGGTCAGCCCCAGCATTTT. Translation: CASADGGGQPQHF. The chain links TRBV10-2 to TRBJ1-5; possible D gene TRBD1, 5 bases. This CDR3 is 13 amino acids long. Trimming removed 8 bases at V and 6 bases at J, with 14 bases between. Per germline, CDR1 WSHSY and CDR2 SAAADI.

The gene calls are TRBV5-1 and TRBJ2-5, with D hard to call. Trimming shortened V by 0 bases and J by 5 bases, and 14 bases separated the two germline ends. This CDR3 is built from 15 residues. Germline CDR1 and CDR2: SGHRS and YFSETQ. The CDR3 DNA reads as TGCGCCAGCAGCTTGGGAGGAGAGGCCGGGGAGACCCAGTACTTC. It specifies CASSLGGEAGETQYF.

J is TRBJ2-5 and V is TRBV29-1; 10 positions agree with TRBD1. The J call could be wrong; TRBJ2-7 is a better fit for the DNA end. CDR1 and CDR2 from the germline V gene are SQVTM and ANQGSEA. CDR3 length: 12 amino acids. The CDR3 sequence: CSVGQGGGEQYF. Written as DNA, the CDR3 is TGCAGCGTCGGACAGGGGGGAGGCGAGCAGTACTTC.

The V and J genes are TRBV9 and TRBJ2-7; the match to TRBD2 covers 8 bases. The V and J ends lost 4 bases and 2 bases, in that order; junction bases with no gene match: 8. CDR3 length: 15 amino acids. Germline loops: CDR1 SGDLS, CDR2 YYNGEE. CDR3 in amino acids: CASSPHGGDTYEQYF. The CDR3 region has the DNA TGTGCCAGCAGCCCACACGGGGGGGACACCTACGAGCAGTACTTC.

The V call is TRBV2, the J call TRBJ2-7; TRBD2 matches at 9 bases. The CDR3 runs 15 residues. Per germline, CDR1 SNHLY and CDR2 FYNNEI. The J segment lost 3 bases and the V segment lost 6 bases, leaving 9 bases of the junction unmatched. The CDR3 protein is CASRRLAGTNYEQYF. The CDR3 region has the DNA TGTGCCAGCAGGCGGCTAGCGGGAACTAACTACGAGCAGTACTTC.

A single count supports this clone. J is TRBJ1-4 and V is TRBV29-1; D unresolved. The germline V gene encodes CDR1 SQVTM and CDR2 ANQGSEA. The V end was cut by 1 base, the J end by 8 bases, with 11 bases between. The CDR3 length is 13 residues. The CDR3 is CSVEAPPREKLFF. CDR3 nucleotide sequence: TGCAGCGTTGAAGCCCCCCCACGGGAAAAACTGTTTTTT.

This chain joins TRBV4-1 and TRBJ1-5; D possibly corresponds to TRBD1 (6 bases). Germline-derived CDR1 and CDR2 are MGHRA and YSYEKL. V was shortened by 2 bases and J by 6 bases, with 20 bases between the two germline ends. This CDR3 region has 17 residues. DNA of the CDR3: TGCGCCAGCAGCCAAAACCTTGGGGGCACGCTTCTTCAGCCCCAGCATTTT. Its translation is CASSQNLGGTLLQPQHF.

The V and J genes are TRBV30 and TRBJ2-5; no clear D gene. The J call may not be correct, given that the DNA end is closer to TRBJ2-7. The germline V gene encodes CDR1 GTSNPN and CDR2 SVGIG (reference sequence). The CDR3 spans 14 residues. In DNA form, the CDR3 reads TGTGCCTGGAGTGACCAGCCGAGCTCCTACGAGCAGTACTTC. Translation gives CAWSDQPSSYEQYF.

The chain combines TRBV29-1 with TRBJ1-4, with D perhaps matching TRBD1 (5 bases). Germline V gene sequence: CDR1 SQVTM, CDR2 ANQGSEA. The CDR3 consists of 13 residues. V was clipped by 7 bases and J by 8 bases, with 17 bases between them. The CDR3 loop is CSAHTGLGEKLFF. CDR3 coding DNA: TGCAGCGCCCACACAGGTCTTGGCGAAAAACTGTTTTTT.

The chain carries TRBV28 and TRBJ1-5, with 10 bases fitting TRBD1. The germline V gene encodes CDR1 MDHEN and CDR2 SYDVKM. The CDR3 is 17 amino acids. V trimming: 4 bases; J trimming: 4 bases; junction bases outside the gene matches: 10. For the CDR3, the DNA is TGTGCCAGCAGTTCATACCGGGACAGGGGTGGGAATCAGCCCCAGCATTTT. Its translation: CASSSYRDRGGNQPQHF.

The chain combines TRBV9 with TRBJ2-1; D may be TRBD2 (6 bases). The CDR3 spans 13 residues. CDR1 and CDR2 from the germline V gene are SGDLS and YYNGEE. V lost 0 bases and J lost 15, with 16 bases in between. The DNA of the CDR3 is TGTGCCAGCAGCGTAGCCCCTACGGGAGAAGCGTTCTTC. It yields the protein CASSVAPTGEAFF.

The chain has TRBV29-1 and TRBJ1-2; D ambiguous. The germline V and J ends were trimmed by 1 base and 3 bases, with 9 bases remaining between them. The CDR3 contains 13 residues. Germline assignment: CDR1 SQVTM and CDR2 ANQGSEA. CDR3 sequence reads: CSVEVRRDYGYTF. The DNA of the CDR3 is TGCAGCGTTGAAGTCAGAAGGGACTATGGCTACACCTTC.

This clone has just a few counts. This chain joins TRBV29-1 and TRBJ2-3; 10 nucleotides align to TRBD2. The germline V gene has CDR1 SQVTM and CDR2 ANQGSEA. Trimming cost V 8 bases and J 4 bases; bases outside gene matches: 9. The CDR3 has 14 residues. CDR3 residues: CSITPSGRPDTQYF. The DNA for the CDR3 is TGCAGCATAACTCCTAGCGGGAGACCAGATACGCAGTATTTT.

The chain employs TRBV2 and TRBJ2-5, with 9 bases identical to TRBD2. V was pared by 7 bases and J by 4 bases, with 19 bases of the junction left unmatched. Germline CDR1 and CDR2: SNHLY and FYNNEI. This CDR3 has 18 amino acids. The CDR3 bases are TGTGCCAGCATCCCTAGGGCGGTCGGCGGGAGGGCCGGAGAGACCCAGTACTTC. Its translation: CASIPRAVGGRAGETQYF. The full variable domain, rest sourced from reference TRBV2 and TRBJ2-5, is EPEVTQTPSHQVTQMGQEVILRCVPISNHLYFYWYRQILGQKVEFLVSFYNNEISEKSEIFDDQFSVERPDGSNFTLKIRSTKLEDSAMYFCASIPRAVGGRAGETQYFGPGTRLLVL.

V gene TRBV5-1 combines with J gene TRBJ1-4; D not certain. This CDR3 is built from 17 residues. V dropped 2 bases and J dropped 5 bases, with 19 bases sitting between them. Germline values: CDR1 SGHRS, CDR2 YFSETQ. In DNA form, the CDR3 reads TGCGCCAGCAGCTTATCCTCTATGGGGATATCGAATGAAAAACTGTTTTTT. Protein product: CASSLSSMGISNEKLFF.

The chain combines TRBV30 with TRBJ2-7; tentative D call: TRBD1 (6 bases). The germline V gene encodes CDR1 GTSNPN and CDR2 SVGIG (reference sequence). Trimming removed 4 bases from V and 0 bases from J, with 10 bases in between. The length of the CDR3 is 13 residues. DNA for the CDR3: TGTGCCTGGACGGACAGCTTCTCCTACGAGCAGTACTTC. It encodes CAWTDSFSYEQYF.

The J gene is TRBJ2-7, the V gene TRBV15; tentatively, D is TRBD1 (5 bases). CDR3 size: 14 residues. CDR1 is LNHNV, CDR2 YYDKDF, per germline (reference sequence). V was shortened by 0 bases and J by 4 bases, with 10 bases between the two germline ends. The CDR3 nucleotides read TGTGCCACCAGCAGAGATCAGGGTCCTTACGAGCAGTACTTC. This sequence encodes CATSRDQGPYEQYF.

Comments on this clone: Other DNA sequences of this sample code for an identical CDR3. This chain joins TRBV29-1 and TRBJ1-1, with a possible D match to TRBD1 (5 bases). Trimming removed 7 bases at V and 0 bases at J, with 12 bases between. Germline-derived CDR1 and CDR2 are SQVTM and ANQGSEA. This CDR3 contains 13 residues. The DNA of the CDR3 is TGCAGCGCCAGGACGGACATGAACACTGAAGCTTTCTTT. It is translated as CSARTDMNTEAFF.